The present T cell receptor beta chain was sequenced within a study of blood T cell repertoires in COVID-19. Study overall: Acute and convalescent COVID-19 samples came from the United States, Italy and Spain.

Clones were read by immunoSEQ multiplex PCR, and TCRdb kept only the in-frame ones, dropping some. The data hold 140,000 to 150,000 clones, with about 85% observed a single time. The CDR3 has 16 residues. V was cut by 3 bases and J by 2 bases, with 15 bases left in between. Germline loops: CDR1 MDHEN, CDR2 SYDVKM. The V call is TRBV28, the J call TRBJ2-3, with unresolved D. This sequence originates from a woman between 40 and 50 years old with active or convalescent COVID-19. Sequenced material: peripheral blood. For the CDR3, the DNA is TGTGCCAGCAGTTTCACCAGCGTAGCATTCACAGATACGCAGTATTTT. Residues: CASSFTSVAFTDTQYF.